The TCR beta chain under discussion was sequenced for a study of cytomegalovirus exposure and HLA in healthy donors. Study at large: Later analysis reported that the 95 to 150 validation repertoires shared the platform of the 500 to 850 first-cohort repertoires. Whole-study findings and limits: Reported performance of the classifier showed diagnosis of cytomegalovirus status with high specificity and sensitivity. Among TCR beta chains, those listed as cytomegalovirus-associated numbered 164. In vitro checks showed that three CMV-associated chains really do target CMV antigens.

Trimming removed 3 bases from V and 3 bases from J, with 6 bases in between. The CDR3 contains 12 residues. Germline-derived CDR1 and CDR2 are SGHVS and FQNEAQ. With regard to this clone: Its matching antigen is unknown.

Sequenced by immunoSEQ multiplex PCR; TCRdb stores in-frame clones only, minus some. Among about 220,000 clones, around nine tenths were seen once, and the ten largest hold about 3%. The receptor was derived from a man younger than 35 in good health and CMV-seronegative. This chain uses TRBV7-8 with TRBJ2-7; the D is unclear. Material for sequencing was PBMCs. CDR3 DNA sequence: TGTGCCAGCAGCTTCACAAGCTACGAGCAGTACTTC. The encoded protein is CASSFTSYEQYF.